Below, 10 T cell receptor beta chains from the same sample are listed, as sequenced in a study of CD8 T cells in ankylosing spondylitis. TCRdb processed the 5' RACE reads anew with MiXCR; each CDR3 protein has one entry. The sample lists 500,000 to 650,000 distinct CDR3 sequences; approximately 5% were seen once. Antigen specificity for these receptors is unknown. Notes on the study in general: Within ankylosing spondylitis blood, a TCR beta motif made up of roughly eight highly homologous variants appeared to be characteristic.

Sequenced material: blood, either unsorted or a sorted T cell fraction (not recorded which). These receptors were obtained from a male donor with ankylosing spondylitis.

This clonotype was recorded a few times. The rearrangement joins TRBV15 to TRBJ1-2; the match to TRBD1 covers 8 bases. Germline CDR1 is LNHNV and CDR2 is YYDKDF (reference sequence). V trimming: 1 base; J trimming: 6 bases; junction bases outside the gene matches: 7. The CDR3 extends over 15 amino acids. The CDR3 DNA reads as TGTGCCACCAGCAGAGGGCCCAGGGGGCTGGATGGCTACACCTTC. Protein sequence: CATSRGPRGLDGYTF.

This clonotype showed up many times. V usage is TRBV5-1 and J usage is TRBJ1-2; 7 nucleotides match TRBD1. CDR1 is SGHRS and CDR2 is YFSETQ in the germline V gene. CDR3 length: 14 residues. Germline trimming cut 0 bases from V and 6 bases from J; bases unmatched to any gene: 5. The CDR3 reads CASSLARQGHGYTF. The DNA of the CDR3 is TGCGCCAGCAGCTTGGCCCGACAGGGCCATGGCTACACCTTC.

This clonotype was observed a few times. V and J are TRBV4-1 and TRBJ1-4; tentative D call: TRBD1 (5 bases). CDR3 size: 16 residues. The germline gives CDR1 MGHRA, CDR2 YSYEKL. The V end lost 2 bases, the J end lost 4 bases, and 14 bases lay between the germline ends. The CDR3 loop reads CASSQLGRSYNEKLFF. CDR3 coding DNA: TGCGCCAGCAGCCAACTGGGACGGAGCTATAATGAAAAACTGTTTTTT.

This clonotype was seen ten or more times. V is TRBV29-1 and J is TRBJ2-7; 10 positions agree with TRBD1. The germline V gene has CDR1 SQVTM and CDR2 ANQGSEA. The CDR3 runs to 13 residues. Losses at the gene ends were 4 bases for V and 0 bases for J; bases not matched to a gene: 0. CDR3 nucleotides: TGCAGCGTTGGGACAGGGGGCTCCTACGAGCAGTACTTC. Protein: CSVGTGGSYEQYF.

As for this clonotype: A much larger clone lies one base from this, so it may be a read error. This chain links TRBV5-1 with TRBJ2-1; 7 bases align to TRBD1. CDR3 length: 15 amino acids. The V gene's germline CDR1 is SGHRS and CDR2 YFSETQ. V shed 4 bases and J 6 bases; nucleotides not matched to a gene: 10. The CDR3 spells CASSPDRRTSNEQFF. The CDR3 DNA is TGCGCCAGCAGCCCGGACAGGCGAACCTCCAATGAGCAGTTCTTC.

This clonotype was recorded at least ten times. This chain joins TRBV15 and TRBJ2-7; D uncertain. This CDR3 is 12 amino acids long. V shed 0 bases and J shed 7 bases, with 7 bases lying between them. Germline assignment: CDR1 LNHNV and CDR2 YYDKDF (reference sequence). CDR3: CATSRDPREQYF. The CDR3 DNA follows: TGTGCCACCAGCAGAGATCCGCGGGAGCAGTACTTC.

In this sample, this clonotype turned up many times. CDR3: CASSPRTGDTQPQHF. In DNA form, the CDR3 reads TGTGCCAGCAGCCCTCGGACAGGGGATACTCAGCCCCAGCATTTT. V usage is TRBV7-2 and J usage is TRBJ1-5; 9 bases fit TRBD1. Germline CDR1 and CDR2: SGHTA and FQGNSA. This CDR3 contains 15 residues. V was pared by 5 bases and J by 6 bases, with 8 bases of the junction left unmatched.

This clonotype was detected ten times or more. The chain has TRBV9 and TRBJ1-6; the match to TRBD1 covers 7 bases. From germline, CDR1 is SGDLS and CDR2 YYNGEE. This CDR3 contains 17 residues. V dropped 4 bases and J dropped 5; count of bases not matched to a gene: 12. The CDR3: CASSLHPGTDDNSPLHF. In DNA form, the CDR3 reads TGTGCCAGCAGCCTCCACCCCGGGACAGACGATAATTCACCCCTCCACTTT.

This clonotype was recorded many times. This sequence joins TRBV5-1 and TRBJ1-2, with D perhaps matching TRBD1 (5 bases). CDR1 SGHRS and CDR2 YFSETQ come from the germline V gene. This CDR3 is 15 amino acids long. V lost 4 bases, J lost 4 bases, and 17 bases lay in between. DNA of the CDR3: TGCGCCAGCAGCCCCTGGGTAGACAGCCCCTATGGCTACACCTTC. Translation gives CASSPWVDSPYGYTF.

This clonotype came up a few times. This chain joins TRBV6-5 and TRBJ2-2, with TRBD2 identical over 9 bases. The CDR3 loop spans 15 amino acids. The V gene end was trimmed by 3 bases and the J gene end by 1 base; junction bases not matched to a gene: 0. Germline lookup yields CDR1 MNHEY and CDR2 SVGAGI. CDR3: CASSYSGRNTGELFF. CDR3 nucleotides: TGTGCCAGCAGTTATAGCGGGAGGAACACCGGGGAGCTGTTTTTT.